Below are 7 T cell receptor beta chains sequenced from a single sample in a study of identifying expanded T cells in peripheral blood. Generated by immunoSEQ multiplex PCR, the TCRdb table keeps only in-frame clones and is missing some. Altogether some 70,000 clones are present, under 90% being singletons, with the ten largest covering 3% to 4%. Sequencing was done on a sample of blood. The receptors originated from a person aged 18-70 years in good health.

The chain has TRBV28 and TRBJ1-2, with a possible D match to TRBD1 (5 bases). The length of the CDR3 is 13 residues. Per germline, CDR1 MDHEN and CDR2 SYDVKM. V lost 8 bases to trimming and J lost 1 base, with 11 bases between them. CDR3 residues: CASLRGFNYGYTF. The CDR3, as DNA: TGTGCCAGCCTAAGGGGATTTAACTATGGCTACACCTTC.

The rearrangement joins TRBV30 to TRBJ2-7, with D possibly TRBD1 on 6 matching bases. CDR1 is GTSNPN and CDR2 is SVGIG in the germline V gene (reference sequence). Trimming removed 5 bases at V and 3 bases at J, with 14 bases between. CDR3 size: 13 residues. The CDR3 DNA follows: TGTGCCTGGTCCAGGGGAAAAATCTACGAGCAGTACTTC. It is translated as CAWSRGKIYEQYF.

This clone was counted between two and nine times. The V call is TRBV11-2, the J call TRBJ2-5; possible D gene TRBD2, 6 bases. V lost 5 bases to trimming and J lost 4 bases, with 14 bases between them. The CDR3 covers 14 residues. From germline, CDR1 is SGHAT and CDR2 FQNNGV. The CDR3 sequence is CASSITGVRETQYF. The CDR3 DNA is TGTGCCAGCAGCATAACGGGGGTGAGAGAGACCCAGTACTTC.

The rearrangement links TRBV30 to TRBJ1-2; D perhaps matches TRBD1 (6 bases). Germline-derived CDR1 and CDR2 are GTSNPN and SVGIG (reference sequence). The CDR3 runs to 16 residues. Deletions cut 0 bases from V and 5 bases from J, with 19 bases between. DNA of the CDR3: TGTGCCTGGAGTGTACTTGACGGGGGCGCGTCATATGGCTACACCTTC. It translates to CAWSVLDGGASYGYTF.

The chain carries TRBV19 and TRBJ1-1; 7 bases fit TRBD1. The germline CDR1 and CDR2 sequences are LNHDA and SQIVND (reference sequence). This CDR3 has 12 amino acids. J was trimmed by 4 bases and V by 6 bases; bases with no gene match: 2. CDR3 in DNA: TGTGCCAGTAGGACAGGGATCACTGAAGCTTTCTTT. It yields the protein CASRTGITEAFF.

The chain joins TRBV14 to TRBJ2-7; D remains ambiguous. There are 14 residues in the CDR3. Germline CDR1 and CDR2: SGHDN and FVKESK. Between the trimmed V and J ends, which lost 0 bases and 3 bases, there was a span of 9 bases. The CDR3 protein is CASSQDRNLYEQYF. In DNA, the CDR3 is TGTGCCAGCAGCCAAGATAGGAATCTCTACGAGCAGTACTTC.

The V gene is TRBV18, the J gene TRBJ1-2; 9 nucleotides match TRBD1. The CDR3 sequence is 13 residues long. Germline CDR1 and CDR2: KGHSH and LQKENI. The trim removed 8 bases at V and 6 bases at J, leaving 7 bases unmatched. The CDR3 coding sequence is TGTGCCAGCACCGGACAGGGGAAGAATGGCTACACCTTC. It codes for CASTGQGKNGYTF.